This T cell receptor beta chain was profiled in a study of T cell repertoires in aging, cancer and after chemotherapy. Study in general: Donor ages fell into six groups from 30 or younger up to 70 or older. Paired samples before and after chemotherapy came from glioblastoma patients receiving temozolomide-based therapy.

The template was genomic DNA from peripheral blood, not RNA. TRB rearrangements spanning V, D and J were amplified using mixed TRB-A/B primers. TCRdb re-derived calls from the multiplex PCR reads in MiXCR, one entry per CDR3 protein. The table records more than 2,500 distinct CDR3 sequences, approximately 25% of them present only once. In this sample, this clonotype turned up a few times. No antigen is known for it. Notes on the study in general: In healthy donors, age-related TCR diversity loss mainly reflected lost richness.

This clonotype originated in a human donor with a solid tumor. Sequenced material: blood.

The CDR3 sequence is CASSGTGGSGELFF. DNA for the CDR3: TGTGCCAGCAGCGGGACAGGGGGGTCCGGGGAGCTGTTTTTT. V is TRBV6-1 and J is TRBJ2-2, with 11 nucleotides matching TRBD1. V lost 6 bases, J lost 6 bases, and 3 bases stayed unmatched. The CDR3 runs 14 residues. CDR1 is MNHNS and CDR2 is SASEGT in the germline V gene.